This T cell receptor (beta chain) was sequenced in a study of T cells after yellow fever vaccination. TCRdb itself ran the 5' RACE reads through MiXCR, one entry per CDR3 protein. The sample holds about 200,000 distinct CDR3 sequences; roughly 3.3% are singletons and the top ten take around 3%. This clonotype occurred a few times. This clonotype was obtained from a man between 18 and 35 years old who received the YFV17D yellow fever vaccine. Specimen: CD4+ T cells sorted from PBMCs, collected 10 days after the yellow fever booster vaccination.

The CDR3 spells CASSPAAQETQYF. The CDR3 DNA reads as TGTGCCAGCAGCCCTGCGGCGCAAGAGACCCAGTACTTC. The V gene is TRBV7-2, the J gene TRBJ2-5; D ambiguous. Germline CDR1 and CDR2: SGHTA and FQGNSA. The CDR3 is 13 residues long. Deletions cut 5 bases from V and 2 bases from J, with 9 bases between.